This is a list of T cell receptor beta chains from one sample in a study of blood T cell repertoires in COVID-19. Using immunoSEQ multiplex PCR, the repertoire was profiled, and TCRdb retains in-frame clones only, with some absent. The sample contains around 280,000 clones, around 90% of which appear only once. The sequenced sample was PBMCs or T cells enriched from blood (not recorded which). Receptor source: a woman in her 40s who had recovered from COVID-19. Each CDR3 is given without its conserved first and last residue. Each record gives: V gene, J gene, CDR3 protein.

TRBV3-1/TRBV3-2,TRBJ2-7,ASSQRDRSYEQY
TRBV25-1,TRBJ1-5,ASSEGGVGQPQH
TRBV30,TRBJ1-4,AWSARLRRIDEKLF
TRBV28,TRBJ2-5,ASSVAGQETQY
TRBV11-2,TRBJ2-1,ASSSRKGLAYNEQF
TRBV2,TRBJ2-5,ASSEMRETQY
TRBV28,TRBJ1-5,ASSRSGQGYSNQPQH
TRBV7-2,TRBJ1-2,ASSGTGDGYT
TRBV11-3,TRBJ2-5,ASSPSPGETQY
TRBV10-3,TRBJ2-1,AISESILGTSGRNEQF
TRBV11-2,TRBJ2-3,ASSLIAGGTDTQY
TRBV19,TRBJ2-7,ASSTSGPSYEQY
TRBV7-2,TRBJ2-7,ASSVLAVSGEQY
TRBV7-9,TRBJ1-1,ASRSRDRGEAF
TRBV20-1,TRBJ2-4,SARQGNIQY
TRBV30,TRBJ1-5,AWSVLGGNQPQH
TRBV5-4,TRBJ2-2,ASSLAPFRGLSTGELF
TRBV9,TRBJ1-4,ASSVGTANEKLF